The clone carrying this TCR beta chain is labeled as medium-sized. Its cognate antigen is unknown. The CDR3 extends over 15 amino acids. The germline gives CDR1 MNHEY, CDR2 SVGAGI. Trimming cost V 6 bases and J 2 bases, with 14 bases left between them. A single record per CDR3 protein comes from TCRdb applying MiXCR to the 5' RACE reads. The data contain 2,500 to 3,000 distinct CDR3 sequences, 15% of them singletons. The data were taken from a study of spatial heterogeneity in lung cancer. Study context: The correlation between TCR transcript counts in tumor regions and a T cell module score from matched bulk RNA-seq was strong. Points from the study as a whole: Tumor mutation count correlated with how many alpha and beta TCRs expanded intratumorally.

Time point in this sample: sample taken at primary tumor resection. The sequenced material consisted of unsorted whole RNA from tumor, nontumor lung or frozen PBMC. Source: lung tumor tissue, taken at surgery. This TCR derives from a female donor with early-stage non-small cell lung cancer. This rearrangement joins TRBV6-5 to TRBJ2-1, with D perhaps TRBD2 (6 bases). This CDR3 is CASRQVGGPYNEQFF. The CDR3 DNA sequence: TGTGCCAGCAGGCAAGTGGGGGGTCCCTACAATGAGCAGTTCTTC.